This T cell receptor (beta chain) was retrieved from a study of T cells in tumors after PD-1 blockade. Study-wide background: On average, peripheral blood gave about 120,000 TCR templates and tens of thousands of unique clonotypes. Study conclusions and caveats: Peripheral recruitment is suggested, as some novel exhausted tumor clones were in pre-treatment blood.

Method: immunoSEQ multiplex PCR; TCRdb's copy keeps in-frame clones and lacks some. The sample consists of 54,000 or so clones, roughly 77% of them appearing once. In its sample, this clone was seen a few times. What it recognizes is unknown. Sequences were derived from PBMCs, sampled before anti-PD-1 treatment. This clonotype was sampled from a human donor with basal cell carcinoma.

The CDR3 coding sequence is TGTGCCAGCAGTGAACGAGGGGGGGCGTGGCAGCCCCAGCATTTT. It translates to CASSERGGAWQPQHF. V is TRBV6-1 and J is TRBJ1-5, with D possibly TRBD1 on 6 matching bases. Germline loops: CDR1 MNHNS, CDR2 SASEGT. The CDR3 loop spans 15 amino acids. The V gene lost 2 bases and the J gene lost 7 bases, with 15 bases spanning the gap.